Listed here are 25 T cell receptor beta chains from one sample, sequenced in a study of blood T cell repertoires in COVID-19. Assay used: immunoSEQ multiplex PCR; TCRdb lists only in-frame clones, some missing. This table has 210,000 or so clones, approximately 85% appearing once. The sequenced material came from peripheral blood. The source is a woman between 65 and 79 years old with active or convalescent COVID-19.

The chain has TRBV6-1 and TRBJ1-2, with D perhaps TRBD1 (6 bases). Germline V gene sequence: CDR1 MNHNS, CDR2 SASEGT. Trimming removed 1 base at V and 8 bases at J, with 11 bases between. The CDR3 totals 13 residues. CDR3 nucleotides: TGTGCCAGCAGTGAAGGACAGGCGTTAGGCTACACCTTC. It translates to CASSEGQALGYTF.

For the CDR3, the DNA is TGCGCCAGCAGCCAATCCCGGGGGGCGACTAATGAAAAACTGTTTTTT. Its translation is CASSQSRGATNEKLFF. V usage is TRBV4-1 and J usage is TRBJ1-4; possibly TRBD1 for D (6 bases). The CDR3 loop spans 16 amino acids. Germline V CDR1 and CDR2: MGHRA, YSYEKL. Trimming pared 2 bases from V and 2 bases from J, leaving 12 bases between.

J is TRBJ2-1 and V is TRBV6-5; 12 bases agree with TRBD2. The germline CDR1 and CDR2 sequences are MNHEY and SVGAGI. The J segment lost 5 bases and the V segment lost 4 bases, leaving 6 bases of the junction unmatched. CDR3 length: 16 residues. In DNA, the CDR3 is TGTGCCAGCAGTTTAACATGGACTAGCGGGAACAATGAGCAGTTCTTC. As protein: CASSLTWTSGNNEQFF.

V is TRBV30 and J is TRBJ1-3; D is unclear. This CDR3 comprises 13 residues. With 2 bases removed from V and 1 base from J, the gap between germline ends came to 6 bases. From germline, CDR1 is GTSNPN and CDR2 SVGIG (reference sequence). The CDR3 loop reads CAWSFQSGNTIYF. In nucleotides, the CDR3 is TGTGCCTGGAGTTTTCAGTCTGGAAACACCATATATTTT.

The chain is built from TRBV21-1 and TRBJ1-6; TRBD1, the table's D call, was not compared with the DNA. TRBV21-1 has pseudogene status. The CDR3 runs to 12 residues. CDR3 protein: CASSNNQAGLHF. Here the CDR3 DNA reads TGTGCCAGCAGCAATAATCAAGCAGGGCTACACTTT.

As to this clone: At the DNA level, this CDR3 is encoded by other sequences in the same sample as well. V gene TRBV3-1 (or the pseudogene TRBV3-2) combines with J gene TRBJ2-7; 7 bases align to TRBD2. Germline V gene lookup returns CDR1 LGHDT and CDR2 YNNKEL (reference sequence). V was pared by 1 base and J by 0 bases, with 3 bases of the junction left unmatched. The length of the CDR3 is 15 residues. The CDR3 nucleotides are TGTGCCAGCAGCCAAGTGGGCGGGAGCTCCTACGAGCAGTACTTC. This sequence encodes CASSQVGGSSYEQYF.

The CDR3 loop is CATTDRINEKLFF. The CDR3 DNA follows: TGTGCCACCACAGACAGGATTAATGAAAAACTGTTTTTT. The V gene is TRBV19, the J gene TRBJ1-4; D might be TRBD1 (6 bases). V lost 10 bases and J 4 bases, leaving 13 bases between the germline ends. Germline V lookup: CDR1 LNHDA, CDR2 SQIVND (reference sequence). The CDR3 extends over 13 amino acids.

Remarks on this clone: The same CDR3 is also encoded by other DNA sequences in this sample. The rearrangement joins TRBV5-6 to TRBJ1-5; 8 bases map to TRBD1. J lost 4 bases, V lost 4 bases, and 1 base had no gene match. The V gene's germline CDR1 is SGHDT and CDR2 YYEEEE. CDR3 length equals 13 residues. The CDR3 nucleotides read TGTGCCAGCAGCAGGACAGGGAATCAGCCCCAGCATTTT. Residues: CASSRTGNQPQHF.

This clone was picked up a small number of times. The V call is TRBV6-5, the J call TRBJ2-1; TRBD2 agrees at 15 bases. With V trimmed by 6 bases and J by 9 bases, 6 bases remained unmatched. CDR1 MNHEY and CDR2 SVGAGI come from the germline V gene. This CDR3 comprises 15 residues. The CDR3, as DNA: TGTGCCAGCAGGACTGGGACTAGCGGGAGGATTGAGCAGTTCTTC. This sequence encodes CASRTGTSGRIEQFF.

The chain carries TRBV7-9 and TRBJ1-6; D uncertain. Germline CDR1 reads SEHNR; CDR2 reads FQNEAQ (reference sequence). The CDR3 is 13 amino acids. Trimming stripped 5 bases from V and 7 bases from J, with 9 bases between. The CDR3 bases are TGTGCCAGCAGCCGGGAGGCCAATTCACCCCTCCACTTT. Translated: CASSREANSPLHF.

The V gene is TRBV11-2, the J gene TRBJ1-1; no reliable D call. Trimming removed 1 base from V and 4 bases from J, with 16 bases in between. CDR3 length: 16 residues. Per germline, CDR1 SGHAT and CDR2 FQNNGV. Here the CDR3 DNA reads TGTGCCAGCAGCTTAGTTTTTGACGGACTTTCCACTGAAGCTTTCTTT. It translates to CASSLVFDGLSTEAFF.

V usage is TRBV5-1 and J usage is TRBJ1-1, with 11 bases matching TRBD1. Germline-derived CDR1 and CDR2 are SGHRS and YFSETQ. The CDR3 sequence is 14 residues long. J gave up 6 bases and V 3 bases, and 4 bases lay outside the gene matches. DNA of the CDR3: TGCGCCAGCAGCTACGGACAGGGGGCGGCTGAAGCTTTCTTT. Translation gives CASSYGQGAAEAFF.

CDR3 in amino acids: CASGPYEQYF. The CDR3 DNA reads as TGTGCCAGCGGGCCTTACGAGCAGTACTTC. The rearrangement joins TRBV28 to TRBJ2-7; D gene unclear. The CDR3 runs 10 residues. V was pared by 8 bases and J by 4 bases, with 6 bases between. In germline, CDR1 is MDHEN, CDR2 SYDVKM.

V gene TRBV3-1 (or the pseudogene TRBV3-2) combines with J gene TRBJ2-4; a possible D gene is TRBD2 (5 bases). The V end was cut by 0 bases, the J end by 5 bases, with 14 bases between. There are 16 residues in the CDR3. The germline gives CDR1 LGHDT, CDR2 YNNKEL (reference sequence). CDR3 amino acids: CASSQDDWRVENIQYF. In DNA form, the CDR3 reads TGTGCCAGCAGCCAAGATGACTGGCGGGTGGAAAACATTCAGTACTTC.

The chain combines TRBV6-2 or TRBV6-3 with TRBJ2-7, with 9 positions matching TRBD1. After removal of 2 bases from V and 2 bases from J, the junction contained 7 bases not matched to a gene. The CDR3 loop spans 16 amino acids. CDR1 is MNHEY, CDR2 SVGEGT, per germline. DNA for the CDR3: TGTGCCAGCAGTTACACGGACAGGGGCTTCACCTACGAGCAGTACTTC. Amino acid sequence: CASSYTDRGFTYEQYF.

The CDR3 loop reads CASRRFADEKLFF. The CDR3 DNA sequence: TGCGCCAGCAGGAGGTTTGCCGACGAAAAACTGTTTTTT. The chain links TRBV5-1 to TRBJ1-4; no clear D gene. CDR1 and CDR2 (germline): SGHRS, YFSETQ. V was cut by 5 bases and J by 8 bases, with 13 bases left in between. CDR3 size: 13 residues.

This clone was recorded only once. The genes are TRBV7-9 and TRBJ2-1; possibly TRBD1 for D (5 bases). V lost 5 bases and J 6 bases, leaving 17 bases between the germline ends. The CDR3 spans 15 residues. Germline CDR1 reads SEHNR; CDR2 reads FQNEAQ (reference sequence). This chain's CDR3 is CASSQALPGLNEQFF. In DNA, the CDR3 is TGTGCCAGCAGCCAGGCCCTTCCAGGGCTCAATGAGCAGTTCTTC.

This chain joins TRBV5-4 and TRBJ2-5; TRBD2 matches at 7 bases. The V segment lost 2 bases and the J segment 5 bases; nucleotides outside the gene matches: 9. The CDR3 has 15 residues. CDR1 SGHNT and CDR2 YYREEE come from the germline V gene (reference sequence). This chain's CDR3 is CASSFGEGWLETQYF. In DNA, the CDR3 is TGTGCCAGCAGCTTTGGGGAGGGGTGGCTGGAGACCCAGTACTTC.

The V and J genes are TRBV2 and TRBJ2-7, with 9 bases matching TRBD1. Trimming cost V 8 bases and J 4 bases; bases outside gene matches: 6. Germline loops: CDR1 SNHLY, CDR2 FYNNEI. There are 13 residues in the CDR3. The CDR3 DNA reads TGTGCCAGCCAGAGGGGACAGGGATACGAGCAGTACTTC. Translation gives CASQRGQGYEQYF.

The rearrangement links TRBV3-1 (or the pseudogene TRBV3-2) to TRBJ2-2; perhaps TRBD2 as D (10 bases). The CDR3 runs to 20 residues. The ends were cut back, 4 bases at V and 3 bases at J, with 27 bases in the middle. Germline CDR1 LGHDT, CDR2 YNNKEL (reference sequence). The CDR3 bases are TGTGCCAGCAGCCCCCGACGACAGGGGGTACTAGCGGGGTACACCGGGGAGCTGTTTTTT. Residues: CASSPRRQGVLAGYTGELFF.

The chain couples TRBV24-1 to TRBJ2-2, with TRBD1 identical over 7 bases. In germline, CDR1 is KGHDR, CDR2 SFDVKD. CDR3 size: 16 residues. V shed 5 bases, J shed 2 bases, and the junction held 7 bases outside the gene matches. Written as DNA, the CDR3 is TGTGCCACCAGTGCGGACGGGACAGTCAACACCGGGGAGCTGTTTTTT. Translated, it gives CATSADGTVNTGELFF.

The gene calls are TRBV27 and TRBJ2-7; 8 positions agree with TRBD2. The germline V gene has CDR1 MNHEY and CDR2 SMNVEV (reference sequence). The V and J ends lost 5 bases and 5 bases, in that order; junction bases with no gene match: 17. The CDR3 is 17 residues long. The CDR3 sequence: CASSHLKAGAGMDEQYF. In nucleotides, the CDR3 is TGTGCCAGCAGTCATCTTAAAGCGGGAGCGGGAATGGACGAGCAGTACTTC.

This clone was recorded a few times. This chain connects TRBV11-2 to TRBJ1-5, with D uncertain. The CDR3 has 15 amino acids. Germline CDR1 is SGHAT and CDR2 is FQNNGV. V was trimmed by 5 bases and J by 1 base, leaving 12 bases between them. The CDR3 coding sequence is TGTGCCAGCAGCCCGGGCGGGATGAGCAATCAGCCCCAGCATTTT. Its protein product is CASSPGGMSNQPQHF.

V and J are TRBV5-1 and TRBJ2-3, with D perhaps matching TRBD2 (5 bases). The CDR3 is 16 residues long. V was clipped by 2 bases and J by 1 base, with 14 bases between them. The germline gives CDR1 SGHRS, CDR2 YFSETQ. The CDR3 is CASSFRGTLRTDTQYF. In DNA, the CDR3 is TGCGCCAGCAGCTTCCGGGGAACCCTCCGCACAGATACGCAGTATTTT.

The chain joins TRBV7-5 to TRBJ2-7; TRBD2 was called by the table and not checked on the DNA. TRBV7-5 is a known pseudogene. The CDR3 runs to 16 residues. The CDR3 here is CVRSCWTSGRSGEQYF. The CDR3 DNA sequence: TGTGTCAGAAGCTGCTGGACTAGCGGGAGATCGGGCGAGCAGTACTTC.